The sequence of this T cell receptor (beta chain) was determined in a study of blood T cell repertoires in COVID-19. In the authors' methods: For nucleated cells, counts were estimated from reference gene primer amplification. This table comes from immunoSEQ multiplex PCR, and its TCRdb copy is limited to in-frame clones, with some not included. That table furnishes V, J and clone size, whereas the DNA furnished D and trimming. This sample has around 200,000 clones, with around 79% found just once. Sequenced material: peripheral blood. The TCR comes from a woman aged 50 to 60 with acute or convalescent COVID-19.

This CDR3 reads CASSLGSSGRARGRNEQFF. The CDR3 DNA reads as TGTGCCAGCAGCTTAGGGTCTAGCGGGAGGGCCCGAGGTAGAAATGAGCAGTTCTTC. The rearrangement uses TRBV7-9 and TRBJ2-1; TRBD2 agrees at 12 bases. Germline CDR1 SEHNR, CDR2 FQNEAQ (reference sequence). CDR3 length equals 19 residues. V was pared by 1 base and J by 7 bases, with 14 bases of the junction left unmatched.